A selection of T cell receptor beta chains follows, all from one sample in a study of blood T cell repertoires in COVID-19. The protocol was immunoSEQ multiplex PCR, while the TCRdb copy is restricted to in-frame clones and leaves out a portion. The sample includes 55,000 to 65,000 clones, 65% to 90% seen only once; the top ten take 5.5% to 6%. The sample comprised peripheral blood. These receptors all come from a woman aged 60-75 years with acute or convalescent COVID-19. Both conserved end residues are part of each CDR3. D genes are given only for firm matches. A row's size may be missing; if present it is once, few, many or a size class.

size,D,V,length,J,CDR3,DNA
NA,TRBD2,TRBV24-1,15,TRBJ2-2,CATSALAGGAGELFF,TGTGCCACCAGTGCATTGGCGGGGGGGGCCGGGGAGCTGTTTTTT
NA,TRBD1,TRBV19,16,TRBJ2-5,CASSMDRGRFQETQYF,TGTGCCAGTAGTATGGACAGGGGACGCTTCCAAGAGACCCAGTACTTC
once,NA,TRBV9,13,TRBJ1-1,CASSMTGNTEAFF,TGTGCCAGCAGTATGACAGGGAACACTGAAGCTTTCTTT
NA,NA,TRBV7-2,14,TRBJ2-5,CASSLDTSTETQYF,TGTGCCAGCAGCTTAGATACTAGCACAGAGACCCAGTACTTC
once,TRBD1,TRBV5-1,13,TRBJ1-1,CASSFGTETEAFF,TGCGCCAGCAGCTTTGGGACAGAGACTGAAGCTTTCTTT
NA,NA,TRBV5-4,14,TRBJ1-2,CASSLTQGNYGYTF,TGTGCCAGCAGCTTGACGCAGGGAAACTATGGCTACACCTTC
once,NA,TRBV11-1,15,TRBJ1-4,CASRRSRSFNEKLFF,TGTGCCAGCAGGCGAAGCCGGTCATTTAATGAAAAACTGTTTTTT
NA,TRBD2,TRBV5-1,15,TRBJ2-4,CASSLGLAGGNIQYF,TGCGCCAGCAGCTTAGGACTAGCGGGGGGGAACATTCAGTACTTC
NA,TRBD2,TRBV15,16,TRBJ2-3,CATSDTSGGFTDTQYF,TGTGCCACCAGCGATACTAGCGGGGGCTTCACAGATACGCAGTATTTT
NA,NA,TRBV15,15,TRBJ1-5,CATSRDNRVYQPQHF,TGTGCCACCAGCAGAGATAACAGGGTCTATCAGCCCCAGCATTTT
NA,TRBD1,TRBV2,13,TRBJ2-2,CARGQANTGELFF,TGTGCCAGAGGACAGGCGAACACCGGGGAGCTGTTTTTT
NA,NA,TRBV15,15,TRBJ2-2,CATSRAGPSTGELFF,TGTGCCACCAGCAGGGCGGGACCGAGCACCGGGGAGCTGTTTTTT
NA,TRBD2,TRBV10-2,17,TRBJ2-3,CASSELASGTNTDTQYF,TGCGCCAGCAGTGAGTTGGCTAGCGGGACCAACACAGATACGCAGTATTTT
NA,TRBD1,TRBV7-2,13,TRBJ1-3,CASSFDRGGTIYF,TGTGCCAGCAGCTTCGACAGGGGCGGCACCATATATTTT
NA,NA,TRBV27,14,TRBJ2-7,CASSPMAGPYEQYF,TGTGCCAGCAGTCCTATGGCGGGTCCCTACGAGCAGTACTTC
NA,NA,TRBV4-1,15,TRBJ1-3,CASSQVGNSGNTIYF,TGCGCCAGCAGCCAAGTCGGGAATTCTGGAAACACCATATATTTT
NA,TRBD1,TRBV19,15,TRBJ1-5,CATRTGIYSNQPQHF,TGTGCCACCCGGACAGGAATTTATAGCAATCAGCCCCAGCATTTT
NA,TRBD1,TRBV6-1,18,TRBJ1-5,CASSKGTGDRGRSGPQHF,TGTGCCAGCAGTAAAGGGACCGGGGACAGGGGGCGATCGGGGCCCCAGCATTTT
NA,NA,TRBV9,14,TRBJ2-7,CASSVVATAYEQYF,TGTGCCAGCAGCGTAGTCGCCACAGCCTACGAGCAGTACTTC
NA,TRBD2,TRBV7-6,17,TRBJ2-7,CASSFAGRGGPSYEQYF,TGTGCCAGCAGCTTCGCGGGGCGGGGGGGGCCCTCCTACGAGCAGTACTTC
NA,TRBD1,TRBV6-5,14,TRBJ1-6,CASRWDRQNSPLHF,TGTGCCAGCAGATGGGACAGGCAGAATTCACCCCTCCACTTT
NA,TRBD1,TRBV19,14,TRBJ1-2,CASKDGPDRAPMTF,TGTGCCAGTAAGGACGGCCCCGACAGGGCCCCTATGACCTTC
few,NA,TRBV5-1,13,TRBJ1-1,CASSTDMNTEAFF,TGCGCCAGCAGCACCGACATGAACACTGAAGCTTTCTTT
NA,NA,TRBV5-4,12,TRBJ1-4,CASSLSGKKLFF,TGTGCCAGCAGCTTGTCAGGGAAAAAACTGTTTTTT
NA,TRBD1,TRBV6-5,14,TRBJ1-2,CASSRDRSNYGYTF,TGTGCCAGCAGCCGGGACAGGTCGAACTATGGCTACACCTTC
NA,TRBD1,TRBV10-3,16,TRBJ1-1,CAISGGQGIANTEAFF,TGTGCCATCAGTGGAGGACAGGGTATTGCGAACACTGAAGCTTTCTTT
NA,NA,TRBV7-2,13,TRBJ1-1,CASSFGESTEAFF,TGTGCCAGCAGCTTCGGGGAAAGCACTGAAGCTTTCTTT
NA,NA,TRBV12-3/TRBV12-4,13,TRBJ1-1,CASSYITGTEAFF,TGTGCCAGCAGCTATATAACAGGGACTGAAGCTTTCTTT
NA,NA,TRBV5-6,15,TRBJ1-4,CASSLSGTGNEKLFF,TGTGCCAGCAGCCTCTCCGGAACAGGGAATGAAAAACTGTTTTTT
NA,TRBD1,TRBV19,15,TRBJ1-5,CASSMDRGRDQPQHF,TGTGCCAGTAGTATGGACAGGGGGCGAGATCAGCCCCAGCATTTT
NA,NA,TRBV19,12,TRBJ2-7,CASGAGRNEQYF,TGTGCCAGTGGGGCGGGGCGCAACGAGCAGTACTTC
NA,NA,TRBV7-3,16,TRBJ1-1,CASSLNAGIPNTEAFF,TGTGCCAGCAGCCTCAACGCCGGGATCCCAAACACTGAAGCTTTCTTT
NA,NA,TRBV5-1,15,TRBJ1-2,CASSRSGDGFYGYTF,TGCGCCAGCAGCAGATCAGGGGATGGCTTCTATGGCTACACCTTC
NA,NA,TRBV9,13,TRBJ1-1,CASSLQGNTEAFF,TGTGCCAGCAGCCTCCAGGGAAACACTGAAGCTTTCTTT
NA,NA,TRBV19,14,TRBJ1-1,CASSVREENTEAFF,TGTGCCAGTAGTGTCCGGGAGGAGAACACTGAAGCTTTCTTT
NA,NA,TRBV2,14,TRBJ1-5,CASSDQGVGQPQHF,TGTGCCAGCAGTGATCAGGGTGTAGGACAGCCCCAGCATTTT
NA,NA,TRBV5-5,14,TRBJ1-1,CASSLTPGGTEAFF,TGTGCCAGCAGCTTAACGCCGGGTGGCACTGAAGCTTTCTTT
NA,NA,TRBV20-1,11,TRBJ1-2,CSVGHVNGYTF,TGCAGTGTCGGACATGTCAATGGCTACACCTTC
NA,TRBD2,TRBV24-1,16,TRBJ2-3,CATSDPSGGAADTQYF,TGTGCCACCAGTGATCCCAGCGGGGGGGCCGCAGATACGCAGTATTTT
NA,TRBD1,TRBV6-5,15,TRBJ2-2,CASRMTGTNTGELFF,TGTGCCAGCAGAATGACAGGGACGAACACCGGGGAGCTGTTTTTT
NA,TRBD1,TRBV9,16,TRBJ2-3,CASSVGRGGGTDTQYF,TGTGCCAGCAGCGTAGGGAGAGGGGGCGGGACAGATACGCAGTATTTT
NA,TRBD1,TRBV10-2,16,TRBJ1-1,CASSEGTGARNTEAFF,TGCGCCAGCAGTGAGGGGACAGGGGCCCGGAACACTGAAGCTTTCTTT
NA,TRBD2,TRBV6-5,15,TRBJ2-1,CASSYSSGGPNEQFF,TGTGCCAGCAGTTACTCCAGCGGGGGTCCCAATGAGCAGTTCTTC
NA,TRBD1,TRBV6-4,17,TRBJ2-3,CASSTPGQGASTDTQYF,TGTGCCAGCAGTACCCCAGGACAGGGGGCAAGTACAGATACGCAGTATTTT
NA,TRBD2,TRBV6-5,16,TRBJ2-2,CASSYVWRGGAGELFF,TGTGCCAGCAGTTACGTTTGGCGGGGGGGCGCCGGGGAGCTGTTTTTT
once,NA,TRBV10-3,17,TRBJ1-6,CAISETAGGSYNSPLHF,TGTGCCATCAGTGAGACCGCCGGGGGCTCCTATAATTCACCCCTCCACTTT
few,NA,TRBV19,16,TRBJ1-5,CASGLGGVASNQPQHF,TGTGCCAGTGGGTTGGGGGGTGTTGCTAGCAATCAGCCCCAGCATTTT
NA,NA,TRBV6-2/TRBV6-3,15,TRBJ2-1,CASSYSWAAYNEQFF,TGTGCCAGCAGTTACTCTTGGGCAGCTTACAATGAGCAGTTCTTC
NA,NA,TRBV5-1,16,TRBJ1-4,CASSLGSGATNEKLFF,TGCGCCAGCAGCTTGGGGTCAGGGGCAACTAATGAAAAACTGTTTTTT
few,NA,TRBV7-8,16,TRBJ1-1,CASSPRGGIMNTEAFF,TGTGCCAGCAGCCCACGCGGAGGAATAATGAACACTGAAGCTTTCTTT